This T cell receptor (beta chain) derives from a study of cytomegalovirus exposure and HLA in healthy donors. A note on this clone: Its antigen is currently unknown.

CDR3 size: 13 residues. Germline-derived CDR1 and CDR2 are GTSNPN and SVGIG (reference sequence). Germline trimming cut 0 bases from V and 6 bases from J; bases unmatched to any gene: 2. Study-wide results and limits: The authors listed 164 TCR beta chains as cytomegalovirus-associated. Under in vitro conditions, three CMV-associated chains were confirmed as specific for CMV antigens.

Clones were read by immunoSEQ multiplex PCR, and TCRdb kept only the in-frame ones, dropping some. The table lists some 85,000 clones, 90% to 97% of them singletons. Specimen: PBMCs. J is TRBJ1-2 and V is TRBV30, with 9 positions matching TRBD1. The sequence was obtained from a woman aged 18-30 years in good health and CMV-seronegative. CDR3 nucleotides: TGTGCCTGGAGTGTAACAGGGGGCCATGGCTACACCTTC. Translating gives CAWSVTGGHGYTF.